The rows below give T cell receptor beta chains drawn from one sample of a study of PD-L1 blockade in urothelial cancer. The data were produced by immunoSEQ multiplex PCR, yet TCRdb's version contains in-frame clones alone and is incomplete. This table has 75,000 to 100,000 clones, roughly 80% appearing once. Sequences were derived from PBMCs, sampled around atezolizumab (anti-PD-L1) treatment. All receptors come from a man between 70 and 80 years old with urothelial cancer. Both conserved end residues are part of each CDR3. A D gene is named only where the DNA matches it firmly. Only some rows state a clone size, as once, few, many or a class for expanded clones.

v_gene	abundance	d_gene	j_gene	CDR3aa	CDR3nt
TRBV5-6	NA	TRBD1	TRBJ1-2	CASTNRGPSANYGYTF	TGTGCCAGCACCAACAGGGGCCCCTCCGCTAACTATGGCTACACCTTC
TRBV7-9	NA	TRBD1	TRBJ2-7	CASSLYRGMGTGRREQYF	TGTGCCAGCAGCTTATATAGGGGAATGGGGACAGGGAGGAGGGAGCAGTACTTC
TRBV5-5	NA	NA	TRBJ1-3	CASSLDSSLPGNTIYF	TGTGCCAGCAGCTTGGACAGCAGCCTCCCTGGAAACACCATATATTTT
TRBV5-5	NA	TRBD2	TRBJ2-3	CASSVPRVTSGGASTDTQYF	TGTGCCAGCAGCGTCCCCAGGGTTACTAGCGGGGGGGCTAGCACAGATACGCAGTATTTT
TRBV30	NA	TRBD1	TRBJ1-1	CAWSAHTGGNTEAFF	TGTGCCTGGAGTGCCCATACAGGGGGAAACACTGAAGCTTTCTTT
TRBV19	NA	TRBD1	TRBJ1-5	CASTWPGGNQPQHF	TGTGCCAGTACCTGGCCAGGGGGTAATCAGCCCCAGCATTTT
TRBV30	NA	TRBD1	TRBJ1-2	CAWSSQTGGYYGYTF	TGTGCCTGGAGTAGTCAGACAGGGGGCTACTATGGCTACACCTTC
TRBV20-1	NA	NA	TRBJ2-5	CSALQETQYF	TGCAGTGCTCTGCAAGAGACCCAGTACTTC
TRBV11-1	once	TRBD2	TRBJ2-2	CASSPEGLAGRTGELFF	TGTGCCAGCAGCCCCGAGGGCCTAGCGGGACGGACCGGGGAGCTGTTTTTT
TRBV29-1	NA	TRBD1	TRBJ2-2	CTGGQGTGELFF	TGCACTGGGGGACAGGGAACAGGGGAGCTGTTTTTT
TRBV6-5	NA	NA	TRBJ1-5	CASSRRADNQPQHF	TGTGCCAGCAGCCGCAGGGCCGATAATCAGCCCCAGCATTTT
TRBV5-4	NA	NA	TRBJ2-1	CASSQDTSGEEFF	TGTGCCAGCAGCCAAGATACCTCGGGGGAGGAGTTCTTC
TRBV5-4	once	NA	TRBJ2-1	CASSLVARSSYNEQFF	TGTGCCAGCAGCTTGGTAGCCCGTAGCTCCTACAATGAGCAGTTCTTC
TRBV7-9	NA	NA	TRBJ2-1	CASSGGIGEQFF	TGTGCCAGCAGCGGGGGGATAGGCGAGCAGTTCTTC
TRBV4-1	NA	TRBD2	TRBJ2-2	CASSQAEASGRGTGELFF	TGCGCCAGCAGCCAAGCAGAAGCTAGCGGGAGGGGCACCGGGGAGCTGTTTTTT
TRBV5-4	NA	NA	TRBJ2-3	CASSYAGSGPTDTQYF	TGTGCCAGCAGCTATGCCGGCAGCGGACCCACAGATACGCAGTATTTT
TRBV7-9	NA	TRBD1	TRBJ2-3	CASSYPGTGYADTQYF	TGTGCCAGCAGCTACCCCGGGACAGGGTATGCAGATACGCAGTATTTT
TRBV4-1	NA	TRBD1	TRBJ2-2	CASSQEVARGSGELFF	TGCGCCAGCAGCCAAGAAGTGGCCAGGGGGTCCGGGGAGCTGTTTTTT
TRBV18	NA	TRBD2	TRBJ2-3	CASSRNSGTRTDTQYF	TGTGCCAGCTCACGCAATAGCGGGACCCGCACAGATACGCAGTATTTT
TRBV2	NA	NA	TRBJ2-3	CASSEGDSGTQYF	TGTGCCAGCAGTGAAGGTGACTCCGGTACGCAGTATTTT
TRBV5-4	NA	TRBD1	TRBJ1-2	CASRHSITQGAPNYGYTF	TGTGCCAGCAGACATTCCATAACACAGGGGGCGCCTAACTATGGCTACACCTTC
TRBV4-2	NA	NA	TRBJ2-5	CASSPTVGVGETQYF	TGTGCCAGCAGCCCCACGGTCGGGGTGGGGGAGACCCAGTACTTC
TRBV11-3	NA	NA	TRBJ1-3	CASSQTGGNTIYF	TGTGCCAGCAGCCAGACAGGAGGAAACACCATATATTTT
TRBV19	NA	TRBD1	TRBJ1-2	CASTLLQGGDYGYTF	TGTGCCAGTACTCTCCTACAGGGGGGGGACTATGGCTACACCTTC
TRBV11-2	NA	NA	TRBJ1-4	CASSVNAGAGEKLFF	TGTGCCAGCAGCGTAAACGCAGGGGCGGGTGAAAAACTGTTTTTT
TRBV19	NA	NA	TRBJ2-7	CASSIDTGVGAYEQYF	TGTGCCAGTAGTATAGATACGGGGGTCGGGGCCTACGAGCAGTACTTC
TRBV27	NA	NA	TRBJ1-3	CASSLFLGSTIYF	TGTGCCAGCAGTTTATTCCTCGGTAGCACCATATATTTT
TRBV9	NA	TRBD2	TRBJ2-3	CASSVGTSGGAGDTQYF	TGTGCCAGCAGCGTAGGGACTAGCGGGGGGGCAGGAGATACGCAGTATTTT